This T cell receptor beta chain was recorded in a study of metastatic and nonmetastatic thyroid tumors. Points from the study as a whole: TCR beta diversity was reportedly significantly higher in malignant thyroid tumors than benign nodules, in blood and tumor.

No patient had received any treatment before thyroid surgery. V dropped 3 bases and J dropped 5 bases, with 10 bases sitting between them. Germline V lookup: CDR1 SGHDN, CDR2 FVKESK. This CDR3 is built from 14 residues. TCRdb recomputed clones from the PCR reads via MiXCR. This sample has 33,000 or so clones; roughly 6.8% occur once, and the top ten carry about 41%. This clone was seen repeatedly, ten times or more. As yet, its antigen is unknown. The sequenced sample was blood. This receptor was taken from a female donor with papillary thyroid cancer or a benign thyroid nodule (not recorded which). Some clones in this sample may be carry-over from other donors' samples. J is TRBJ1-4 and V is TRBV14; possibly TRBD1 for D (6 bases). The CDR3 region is CASSQDSQNEKLFF. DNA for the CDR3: TGTGCCAGCAGCCAGGACAGCCAAAATGAAAAACTGTTTTTT.